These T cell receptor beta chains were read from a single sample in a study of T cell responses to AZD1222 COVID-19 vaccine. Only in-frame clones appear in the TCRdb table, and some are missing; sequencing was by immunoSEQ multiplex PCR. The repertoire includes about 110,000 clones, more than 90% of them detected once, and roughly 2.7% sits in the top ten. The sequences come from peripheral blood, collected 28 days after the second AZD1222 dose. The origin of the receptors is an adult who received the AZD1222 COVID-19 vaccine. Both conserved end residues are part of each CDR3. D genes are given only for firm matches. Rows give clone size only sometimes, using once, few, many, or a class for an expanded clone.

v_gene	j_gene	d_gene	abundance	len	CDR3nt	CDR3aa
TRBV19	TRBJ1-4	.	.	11	TGTGCCAGTAGTCTTAATGAAAAACTGTTTTTT	CASSLNEKLFF
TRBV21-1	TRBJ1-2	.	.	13	TGTGCCAGCAGCAAAGGAGACTCATATGGCTACACCTTC	CASSKGDSYGYTF
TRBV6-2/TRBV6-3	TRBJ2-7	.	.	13	TGTGCCAGCAGCAAGACGGCTCCCTACGAGCAGTACTTC	CASSKTAPYEQYF
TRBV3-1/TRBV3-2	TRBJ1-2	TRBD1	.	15	TGTGCCAGCAGCCAGGGGGACAGACCAAACTATGGCTACACCTTC	CASSQGDRPNYGYTF
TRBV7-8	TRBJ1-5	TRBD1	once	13	TGTGCCAGCAGCTCGGACAGGAGCCAGCCCCAGCATTTT	CASSSDRSQPQHF
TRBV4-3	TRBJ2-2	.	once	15	TGCGCCAGCAGCCAAGATCTGGGTTTCACCGGGGAGCTGTTTTTT	CASSQDLGFTGELFF
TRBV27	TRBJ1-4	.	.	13	TGTGCCAGCCGAAAACAGAGTAATGAAAAACTGTTTTTT	CASRKQSNEKLFF
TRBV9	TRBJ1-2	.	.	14	TGTGCCAGCAGCGTAGGTCAGGGCAACTATGGCTACACCTTC	CASSVGQGNYGYTF
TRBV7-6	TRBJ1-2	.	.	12	TGTGCCAGCAGCTTAGGGGAGGCGGTGGCAACTTTC	CASSLGEAVATF
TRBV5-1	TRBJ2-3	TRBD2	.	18	TGCGCCAGCAGTTCCGGGACTAGCGGGGGGTGGTTCACAGATACGCAGTATTTT	CASSSGTSGGWFTDTQYF
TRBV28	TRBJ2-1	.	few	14	TGTGCCAGCAGGCAAGGGACACCCTACAATGAGCAGTTCTTC	CASRQGTPYNEQFF
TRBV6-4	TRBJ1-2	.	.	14	TGTGCCAGCAGTGACGGCCCCAGGGGCTATGGCTACACCTTC	CASSDGPRGYGYTF
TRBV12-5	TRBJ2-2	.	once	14	TGTGCTAGTGGCCCCCCCGGGACCACCGGGGAGCTGTTTTTT	CASGPPGTTGELFF
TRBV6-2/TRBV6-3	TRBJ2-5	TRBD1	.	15	TGTGCCAGCAGCCTCCGGGACAGGGAATGGGAGACCCAGTACTTC	CASSLRDREWETQYF
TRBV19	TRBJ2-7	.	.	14	TGTGCCAGTAGTATCGACGGGGAGTTCTACGAGCAGTACTTC	CASSIDGEFYEQYF
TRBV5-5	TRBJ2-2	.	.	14	TGTGCCAGCAGCTTGACCCTATACACCGGGGAGCTGTTTTTT	CASSLTLYTGELFF
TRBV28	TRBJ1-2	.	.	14	TGTGCCAGCAGTTTACGGACCCCATACTATGGCTACACCTTC	CASSLRTPYYGYTF
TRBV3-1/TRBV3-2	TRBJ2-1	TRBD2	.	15	TGTGCCAGCAGCCCCGGGGGGGGCTCCTACAATGAGCAGTTCTTC	CASSPGGGSYNEQFF
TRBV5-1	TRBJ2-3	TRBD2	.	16	TGCGCCAGCAGCCGAGCTCCGGGGGGTAGCACAGATACGCAGTATTTT	CASSRAPGGSTDTQYF
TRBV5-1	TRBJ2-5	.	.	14	TGCGCCAGCAGCTTCGTCGGGATTCAAGAGACCCAGTACTTC	CASSFVGIQETQYF
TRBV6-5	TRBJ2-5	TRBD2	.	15	TGTGCCAGCAGTCAGACTAGCGGGGGAATAGAGACCCAGTACTTC	CASSQTSGGIETQYF
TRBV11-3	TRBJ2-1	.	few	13	TGTGCCAGCAGCCCGGGACGGATCAATGAGCAGTTCTTC	CASSPGRINEQFF
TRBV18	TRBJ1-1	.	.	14	TGTGCCAGCTCACAGGAGGGGATGAACACTGAAGCTTTCTTT	CASSQEGMNTEAFF
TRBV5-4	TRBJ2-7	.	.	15	TGTGCCAGCAGCTTATCCCAGGGAATCTCCTACGAGCAGTACTTC	CASSLSQGISYEQYF
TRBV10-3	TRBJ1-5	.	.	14	TGTGCCATCAAGGGGGGGGGTGGCAATCAGCCCCAGCATTTT	CAIKGGGGNQPQHF
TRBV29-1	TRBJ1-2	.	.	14	TGCAGCGTTGTAGGCGGGGGGACTAACTATGGCTACACCTTC	CSVVGGGTNYGYTF
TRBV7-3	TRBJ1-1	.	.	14	TGTGCCAGCAGCTTAGGTGTGGACAGCACTGAAGCTTTCTTT	CASSLGVDSTEAFF
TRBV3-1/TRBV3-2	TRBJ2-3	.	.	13	TGTGCCAGCAGCCATATGGGGGCAGATACGCAGTATTTT	CASSHMGADTQYF
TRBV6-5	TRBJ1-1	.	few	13	TGTGCCAGCAGGGAGGGACGTAACACTGAAGCTTTCTTT	CASREGRNTEAFF
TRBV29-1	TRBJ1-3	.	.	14	TGCAGCGTTGAACCCGCGGGGGCTGGAAACACCATATATTTT	CSVEPAGAGNTIYF
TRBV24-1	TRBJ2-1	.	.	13	TGTGCCACCAGAGCACGAGGACTCAATGAGCAGTTCTTC	CATRARGLNEQFF
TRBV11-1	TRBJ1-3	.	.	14	TGTGCCAGCAGCCCTCAACCCGCTGGAAACACCATATATTTT	CASSPQPAGNTIYF